The clone carrying this T cell receptor (beta chain) was seen just once. The sample is drawn from a study of blood T cell repertoires in COVID-19. Study as a whole: The study drew acute and convalescent COVID-19 samples from the United States, Italy and Spain. T cells, B-cell-depleted T cells, or PBMCs provided the cDNA or gDNA that served as material.

As originally analysed: From reference gene primer amplification, estimates of nucleated cell counts were derived. This table comes from immunoSEQ multiplex PCR, and its TCRdb copy is limited to in-frame clones, with some not included. The V and J calls and the clone size are those of that table, but D and trimming were determined from the DNA. Among more than 14,000 clones listed, approximately 84% were seen once. V lost 2 bases and J lost 4, with 10 bases in between. Germline assignment: CDR1 SGHNT and CDR2 YENEEA. The CDR3 length is 14 residues. The chain couples TRBV11-3 to TRBJ2-3; possibly TRBD1 for D (6 bases). Source material: peripheral blood. This TCR derives from a human donor in a cohort sampled during active COVID-19. The CDR3 region is CASSLRGFADTQYF. In DNA form, the CDR3 reads TGTGCCAGCAGCTTAAGGGGGTTCGCAGATACGCAGTATTTT. The variable domain in full, with the rest retrieved from reference TRBV11-3 and TRBJ2-3, is EAGVVQSPRYKIIEKKQPVAFWCNPISGHNTLYWYLQNLGQGPELLIRYENEEAVDDSQLPKDRFSAERLKGVDSTLKIQPAELGDSAVYLCASSLRGFADTQYFGPGTRLTVL.